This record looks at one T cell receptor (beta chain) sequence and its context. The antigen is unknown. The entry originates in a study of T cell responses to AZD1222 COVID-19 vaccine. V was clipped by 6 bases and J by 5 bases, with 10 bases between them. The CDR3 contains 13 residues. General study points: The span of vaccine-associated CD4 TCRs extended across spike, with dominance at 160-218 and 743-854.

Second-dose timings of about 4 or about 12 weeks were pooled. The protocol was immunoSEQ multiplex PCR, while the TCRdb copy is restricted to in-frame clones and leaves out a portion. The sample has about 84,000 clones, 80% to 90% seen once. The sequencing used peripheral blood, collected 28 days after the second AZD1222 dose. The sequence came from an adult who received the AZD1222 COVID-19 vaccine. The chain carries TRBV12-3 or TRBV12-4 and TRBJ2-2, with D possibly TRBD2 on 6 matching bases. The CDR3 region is CASSWSGTGELFF. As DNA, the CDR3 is TGTGCCAGCAGCTGGAGCGGGACCGGGGAGCTGTTTTTT.